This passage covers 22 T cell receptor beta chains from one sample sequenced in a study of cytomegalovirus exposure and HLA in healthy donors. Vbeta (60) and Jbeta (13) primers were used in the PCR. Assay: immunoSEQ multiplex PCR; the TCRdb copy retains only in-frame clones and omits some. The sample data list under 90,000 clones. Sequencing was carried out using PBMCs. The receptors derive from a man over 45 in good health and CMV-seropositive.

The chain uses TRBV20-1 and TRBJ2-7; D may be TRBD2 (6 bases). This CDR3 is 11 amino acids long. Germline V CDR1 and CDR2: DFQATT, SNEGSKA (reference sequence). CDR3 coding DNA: TGCAGCCACGGGGGAGGCTACGAGCAGTACGTC. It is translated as CSHGGGYEQYV.

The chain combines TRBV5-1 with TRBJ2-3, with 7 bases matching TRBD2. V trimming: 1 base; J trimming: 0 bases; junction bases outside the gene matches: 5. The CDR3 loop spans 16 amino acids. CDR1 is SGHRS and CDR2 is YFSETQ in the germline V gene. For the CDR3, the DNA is TGCGCCAGCAGCTTGCAAGCGGGGATTAGCACAGATACGCAGTATTTT. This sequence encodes CASSLQAGISTDTQYF.

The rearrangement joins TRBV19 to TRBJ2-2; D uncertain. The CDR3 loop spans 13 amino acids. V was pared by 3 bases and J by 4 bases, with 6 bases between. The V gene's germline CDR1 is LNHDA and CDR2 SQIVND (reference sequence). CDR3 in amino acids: CASSMVLTGELFF. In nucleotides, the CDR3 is TGTGCCAGTAGTATGGTACTCACCGGGGAGCTGTTTTTT.

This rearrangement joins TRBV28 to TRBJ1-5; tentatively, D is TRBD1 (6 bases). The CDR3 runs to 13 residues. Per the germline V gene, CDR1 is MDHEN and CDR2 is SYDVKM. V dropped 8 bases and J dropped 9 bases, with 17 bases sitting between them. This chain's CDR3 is CASLGGVGRPQHF. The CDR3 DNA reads TGTGCCAGCCTAGGGGGGGTTGGACGGCCCCAGCATTTT. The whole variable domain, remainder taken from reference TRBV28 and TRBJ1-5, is DVKVTQSSRYLVKRTGEKVFLECVQDMDHENMFWYRQDPGLGLRLIYFSYDVKMKEKGDIPEGYSVSREKKERFSLILESASTNQTSMYLCASLGGVGRPQHFGDGTRLSIL.

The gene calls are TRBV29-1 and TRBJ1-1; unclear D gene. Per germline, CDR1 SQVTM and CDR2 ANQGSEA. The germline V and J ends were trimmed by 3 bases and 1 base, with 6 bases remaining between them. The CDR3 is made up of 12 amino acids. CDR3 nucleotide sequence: TGCAGCGTTGACGCGCGGAACACTGAAGCTTTCTTT. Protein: CSVDARNTEAFF.

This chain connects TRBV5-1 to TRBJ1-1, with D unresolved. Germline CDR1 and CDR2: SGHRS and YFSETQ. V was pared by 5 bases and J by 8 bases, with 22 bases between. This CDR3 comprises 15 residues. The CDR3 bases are TGCGCCAGCAGGCCTACCCTTTTCGGAGCTCTGGAAGCTTTCTTT. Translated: CASRPTLFGALEAFF. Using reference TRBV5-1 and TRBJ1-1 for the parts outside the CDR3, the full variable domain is KAGVTQTPRYLIKTRGQQVTLSCSPISGHRSVSWYQQTPGQGLQFLFEYFSETQRNKGNFPGRFSGRQFSNSRSEMNVSTLELGDSALYLCASRPTLFGALEAFFGQGTRLTVV.

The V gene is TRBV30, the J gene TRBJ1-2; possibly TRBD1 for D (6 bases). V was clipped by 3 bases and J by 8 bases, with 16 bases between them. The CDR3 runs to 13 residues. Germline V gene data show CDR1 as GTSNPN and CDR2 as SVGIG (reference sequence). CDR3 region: CAWRFGTFRGYTF. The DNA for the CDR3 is TGTGCCTGGAGGTTCGGGACATTCAGAGGCTACACCTTC.

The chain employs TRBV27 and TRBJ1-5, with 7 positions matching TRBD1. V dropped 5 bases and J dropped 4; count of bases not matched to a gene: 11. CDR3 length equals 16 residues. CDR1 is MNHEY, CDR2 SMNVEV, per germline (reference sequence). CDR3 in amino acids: CASSTFTGEINQPQHF. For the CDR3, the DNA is TGTGCCAGCAGTACCTTTACAGGGGAAATAAATCAGCCCCAGCATTTT.

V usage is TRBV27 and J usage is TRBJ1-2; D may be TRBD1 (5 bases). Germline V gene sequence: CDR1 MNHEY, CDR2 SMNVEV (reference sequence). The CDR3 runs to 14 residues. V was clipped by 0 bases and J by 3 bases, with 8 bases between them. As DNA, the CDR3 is TGTGCCAGCAGTTTATCGGGGGGATACTATGGCTACACCTTC. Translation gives CASSLSGGYYGYTF.

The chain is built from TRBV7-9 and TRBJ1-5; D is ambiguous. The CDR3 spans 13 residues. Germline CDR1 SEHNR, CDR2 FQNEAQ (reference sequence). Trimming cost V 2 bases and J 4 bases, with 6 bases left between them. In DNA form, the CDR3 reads TGTGCCAGCAGCTTATATGAGAATCAGCCCCAGCATTTT. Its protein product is CASSLYENQPQHF.

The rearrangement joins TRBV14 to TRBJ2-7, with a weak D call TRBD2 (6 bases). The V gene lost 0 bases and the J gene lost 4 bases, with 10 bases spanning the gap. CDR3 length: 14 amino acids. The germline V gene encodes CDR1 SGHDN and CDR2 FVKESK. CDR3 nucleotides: TGTGCCAGCAGCCAAGATACGGGGACTTACGAGCAGTACGTC. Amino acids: CASSQDTGTYEQYV.

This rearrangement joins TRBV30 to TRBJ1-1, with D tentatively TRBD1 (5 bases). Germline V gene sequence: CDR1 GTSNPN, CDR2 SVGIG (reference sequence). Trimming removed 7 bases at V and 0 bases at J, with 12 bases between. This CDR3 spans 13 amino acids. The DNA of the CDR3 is TGTGCCTCCTGGCGGGGGGTGAACACTGAAGCTTTCTTT. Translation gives CASWRGVNTEAFF.

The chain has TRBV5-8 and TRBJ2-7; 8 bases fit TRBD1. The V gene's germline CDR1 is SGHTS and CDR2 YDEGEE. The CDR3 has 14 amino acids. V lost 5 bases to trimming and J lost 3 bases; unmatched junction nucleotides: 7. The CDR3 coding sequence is TGTGCCAGCAGAATCCAGGGGGCGGACTACGAGCAGTACGTC. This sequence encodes CASRIQGADYEQYV.

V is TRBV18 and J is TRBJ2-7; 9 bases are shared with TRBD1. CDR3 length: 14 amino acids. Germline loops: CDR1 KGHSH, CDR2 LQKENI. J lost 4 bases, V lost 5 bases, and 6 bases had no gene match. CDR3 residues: CASSTLDRGYEQYF. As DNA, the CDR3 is TGTGCCAGCTCAACCCTGGACAGGGGTTACGAGCAGTACTTC. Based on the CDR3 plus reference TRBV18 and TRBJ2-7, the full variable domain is NAGVMQNPRHLVRRRGQEARLRCSPMKGHSHVYWYRQLPEEGLKFMVYLQKENIIDESGMPKERFSAEFPKEGPSILRIQQVVRGDSAAYFCASSTLDRGYEQYFGPGTRLTVT.

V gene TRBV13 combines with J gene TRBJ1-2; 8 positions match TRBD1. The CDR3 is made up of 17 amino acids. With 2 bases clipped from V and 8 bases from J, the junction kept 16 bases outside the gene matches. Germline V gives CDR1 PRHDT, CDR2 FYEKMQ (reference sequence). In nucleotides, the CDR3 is TGTGCCAGCAGCTTAATGTTCGGACAGGGAATAAGTCGGGGCTACACCTTC. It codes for CASSLMFGQGISRGYTF.

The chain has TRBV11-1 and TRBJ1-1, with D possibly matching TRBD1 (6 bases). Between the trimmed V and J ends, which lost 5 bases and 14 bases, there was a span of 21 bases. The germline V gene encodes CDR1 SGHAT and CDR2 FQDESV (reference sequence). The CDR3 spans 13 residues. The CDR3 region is CASSPPGGRGRFF. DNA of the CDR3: TGTGCCAGCAGCCCCCCTGGTGGCAGGGGCAGATTCTTT. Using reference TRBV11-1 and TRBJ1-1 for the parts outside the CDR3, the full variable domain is EAEVAQSPRYKITEKSQAVAFWCDPISGHATLYWYRQILGQGPELLVQFQDESVVDDSQLPKDRFSAERLKGVDSTLKIQPAELGDSAMYLCASSPPGGRGRFFGQGTRLTVV.

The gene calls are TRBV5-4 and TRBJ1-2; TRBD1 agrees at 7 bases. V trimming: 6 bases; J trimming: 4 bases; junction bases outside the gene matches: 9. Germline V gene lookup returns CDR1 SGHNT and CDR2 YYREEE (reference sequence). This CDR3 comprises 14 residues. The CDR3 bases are TGTGCCAGCACCGACAGGGCAGGTGGCTATGGCTACACCTTC. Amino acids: CASTDRAGGYGYTF.

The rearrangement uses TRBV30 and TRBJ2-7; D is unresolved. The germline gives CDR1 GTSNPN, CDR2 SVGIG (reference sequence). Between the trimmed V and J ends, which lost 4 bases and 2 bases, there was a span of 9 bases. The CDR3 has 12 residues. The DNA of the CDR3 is TGTGCCTGGAAAGATTCGGCCTACGAGCAGTACTTC. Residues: CAWKDSAYEQYF.

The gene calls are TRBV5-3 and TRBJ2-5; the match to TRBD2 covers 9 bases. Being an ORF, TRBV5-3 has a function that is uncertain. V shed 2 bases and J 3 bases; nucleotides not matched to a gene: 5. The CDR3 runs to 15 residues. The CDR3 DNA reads TGTGCCAGAAGCTTTAGCGGGAGTAGGGAAGAGACCCAGTACTTC. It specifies CARSFSGSREETQYF.

DNA of the CDR3: TGTGCCAGCAGTGAAGGGAGCATGAACACTGAAGCTTTCTTT. Its protein is CASSEGSMNTEAFF. This chain joins TRBV2 and TRBJ1-1, with D uncertain. Germline V gives CDR1 SNHLY, CDR2 FYNNEI. The CDR3 is 14 residues long. V dropped 1 base and J dropped 0 bases, with 6 bases sitting between them.

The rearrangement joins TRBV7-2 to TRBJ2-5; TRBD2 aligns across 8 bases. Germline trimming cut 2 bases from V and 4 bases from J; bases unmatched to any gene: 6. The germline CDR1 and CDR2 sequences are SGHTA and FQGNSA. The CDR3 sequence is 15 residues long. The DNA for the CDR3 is TGTGCCAGCAGCTTACGGGAGGGCGCCCCAGAGACCCAGTACTTC. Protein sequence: CASSLREGAPETQYF.

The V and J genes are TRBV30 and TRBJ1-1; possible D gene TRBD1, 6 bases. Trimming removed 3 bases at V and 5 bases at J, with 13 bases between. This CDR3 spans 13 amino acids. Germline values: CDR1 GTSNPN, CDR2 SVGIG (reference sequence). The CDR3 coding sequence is TGTGCCTGGAGCCGGGAGGGGGGTACTGAAGCTTTCTTT. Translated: CAWSREGGTEAFF. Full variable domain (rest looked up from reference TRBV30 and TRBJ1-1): SQTIHQWPATLVQPVGSPLSLECTVEGTSNPNLYWYRQAAGRGLQLLFYSVGIGQISSEVPQNLSASRPQDRQFILSSKKLLLSDSGFYLCAWSREGGTEAFFGQGTRLTVV.